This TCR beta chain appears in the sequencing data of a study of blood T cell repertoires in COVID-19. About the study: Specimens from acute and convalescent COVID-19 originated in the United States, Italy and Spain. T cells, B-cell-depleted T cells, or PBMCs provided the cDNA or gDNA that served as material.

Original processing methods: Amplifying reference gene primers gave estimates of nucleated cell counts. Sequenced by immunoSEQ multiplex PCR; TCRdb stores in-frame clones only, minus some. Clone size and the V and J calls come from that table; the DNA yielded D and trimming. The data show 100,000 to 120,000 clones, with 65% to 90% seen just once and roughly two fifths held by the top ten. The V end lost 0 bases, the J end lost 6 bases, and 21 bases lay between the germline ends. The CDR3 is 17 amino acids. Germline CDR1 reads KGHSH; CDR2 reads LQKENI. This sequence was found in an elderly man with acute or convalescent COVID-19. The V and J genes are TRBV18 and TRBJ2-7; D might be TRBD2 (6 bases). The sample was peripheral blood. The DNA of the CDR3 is TGTGCCAGCTCACCACCTCTCACGGGAGCCCACGGGGCCGAGCAGTACTTC. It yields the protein CASSPPLTGAHGAEQYF.